Sequencing of this T cell receptor beta chain was carried out in a study of CD8+ T cells in alopecia areata. The CDR3 runs to 16 residues. The V gene's germline CDR1 is LGHNA and CDR2 YNFKEQ. V shed 0 bases, J shed 4 bases, and the junction held 3 bases outside the gene matches. The sequencing template was cDNA reverse transcribed from extracted RNA. TCRdb keeps only in-frame clones here, not all; method: immunoSEQ multiplex PCR. The data show about 40,000 clones, 80% to 95% seen once. Treatment of the sample: oral pan-JAK inhibitor, 5-10 mg twice daily. This sample comprised CD8+ T cells sorted from blood, obtained at week 24, from a patient treated with tofacitinib. The receptor was isolated from a human donor with alopecia areata. This chain uses TRBV4-2 with TRBJ2-1, with 10 bases identical to TRBD2. The CDR3 loop reads CASSQESGGAYNEQFF. The CDR3, as DNA: TGTGCCAGCAGCCAAGAGAGCGGGGGGGCATACAATGAGCAGTTCTTC.